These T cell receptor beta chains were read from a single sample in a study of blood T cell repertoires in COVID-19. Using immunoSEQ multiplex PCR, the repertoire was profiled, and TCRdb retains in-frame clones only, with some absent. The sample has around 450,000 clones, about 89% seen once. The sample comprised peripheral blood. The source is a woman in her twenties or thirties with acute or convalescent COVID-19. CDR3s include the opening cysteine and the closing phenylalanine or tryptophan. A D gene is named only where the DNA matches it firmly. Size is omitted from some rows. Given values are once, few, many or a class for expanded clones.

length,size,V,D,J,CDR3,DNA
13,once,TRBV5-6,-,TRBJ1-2,CASSSTSNYGYTF,TGTGCCAGCAGCTCCACATCAAACTATGGCTACACCTTC
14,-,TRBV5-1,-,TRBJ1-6,CASSEQGSNSPLHF,TGCGCCAGCAGCGAACAGGGAAGTAATTCACCCCTCCACTTT
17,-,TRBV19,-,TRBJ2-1,CASSIGGQLPSYNEQFF,TGTGCCAGTAGTATCGGCGGACAGCTTCCGTCCTACAATGAGCAGTTCTTC
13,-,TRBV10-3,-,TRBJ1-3,CAITPDSGNTIYF,TGTGCCATCACTCCAGACTCTGGAAACACCATATATTTT
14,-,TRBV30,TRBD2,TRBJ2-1,CAWDTSGQDNEQFF,TGTGCCTGGGATACTAGCGGCCAGGACAATGAGCAGTTCTTC
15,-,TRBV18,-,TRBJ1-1,CASSPDDSPNTEAFF,TGTGCCAGCTCACCAGACGACAGCCCGAACACTGAAGCTTTCTTT
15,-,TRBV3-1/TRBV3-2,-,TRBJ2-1,CASSQDGETYNEQFF,TGTGCCAGCAGCCAAGACGGGGAGACCTACAATGAGCAGTTCTTC
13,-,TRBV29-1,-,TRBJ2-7,CSVGRGSSYEQYF,TGCAGCGTTGGAAGGGGATCCTCCTACGAGCAGTACTTC
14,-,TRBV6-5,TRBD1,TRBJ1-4,CANGEQGANEKLFF,TGTGCCAATGGAGAACAGGGGGCAAATGAAAAACTGTTTTTT
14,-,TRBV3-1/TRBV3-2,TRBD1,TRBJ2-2,CASNTDGQARGAVF,TGTGCCAGCAACACAGACGGACAGGCCCGGGGAGCTGTTTTT
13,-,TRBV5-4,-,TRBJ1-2,CASGSEDSYGYTF,TGTGCCAGCGGGTCCGAGGACAGCTATGGCTACACCTTC
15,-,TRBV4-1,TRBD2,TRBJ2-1,CASSQGPGGRIEQFF,TGCGCCAGCAGCCAAGGACCGGGGGGGCGGATTGAGCAGTTCTTC
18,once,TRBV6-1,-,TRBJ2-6,CASSEPRGGVSGANVLTF,TGTGCCAGCAGTGAACCCCGCGGAGGGGTCTCTGGGGCCAACGTCCTGACTTTC
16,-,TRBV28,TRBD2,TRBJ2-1,CASSDPGGASGNEQFF,TGTGCCAGCAGTGACCCCGGGGGGGCGTCGGGCAATGAGCAGTTCTTC
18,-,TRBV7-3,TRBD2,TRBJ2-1,CASSSPRLAGGPVSEQFF,TGTGCCAGCAGCTCCCCAAGGCTAGCGGGGGGGCCAGTAAGTGAGCAGTTCTTC
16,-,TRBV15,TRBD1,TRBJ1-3,CATSGRPTGDGNTIYF,TGTGCCACCAGCGGTCGCCCGACAGGGGACGGAAACACCATATATTTT
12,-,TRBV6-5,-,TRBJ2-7,CASSYEGGRQYF,TGTGCCAGCAGTTACGAGGGGGGGCGGCAGTACTTC
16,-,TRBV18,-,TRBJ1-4,CASSQETARTNEKLFF,TGTGCCAGCTCACAGGAGACTGCCAGAACTAATGAAAAACTGTTTTTT
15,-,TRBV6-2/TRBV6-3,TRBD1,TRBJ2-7,CASSSAGQGTYEQYF,TGTGCCAGCAGTTCAGCGGGACAGGGGACCTACGAGCAGTACTTC
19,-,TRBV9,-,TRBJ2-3,CASSGQIKQGLKSTDTQYF,TGTGCCAGCAGCGGACAAATAAAACAGGGCCTTAAAAGCACAGATACGCAGTATTTT
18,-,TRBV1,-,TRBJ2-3,CTSSPSLTSGELTDTQYF,TGCACCAGCAGCCCTAGTTTAACTAGCGGGGAACTGACAGATACGCAGTATTTT
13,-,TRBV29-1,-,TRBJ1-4,CSVRGQTNEKLFF,TGCAGCGTTAGGGGCCAAACTAATGAAAAACTGTTTTTT
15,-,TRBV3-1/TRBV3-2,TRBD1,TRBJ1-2,CASSQRTGQSYGYTF,TGTGCCAGCAGCCAAAGGACAGGGCAATCCTATGGCTACACCTTC
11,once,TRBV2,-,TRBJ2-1,CASSEGREQFF,TGTGCCAGCAGTGAAGGGAGGGAGCAGTTCTTC
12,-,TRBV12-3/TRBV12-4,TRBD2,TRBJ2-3,CASAGGTDTQYF,TGTGCCAGCGCGGGGGGCACAGATACGCAGTATTTT
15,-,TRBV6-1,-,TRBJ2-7,CASSETIRVGYEQYF,TGTGCCAGCAGTGAAACGATCAGGGTAGGCTACGAGCAGTACTTC
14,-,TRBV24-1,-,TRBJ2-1,CATSEPQGLNEQFF,TGTGCCACCAGTGAGCCTCAGGGGTTAAATGAGCAGTTCTTC
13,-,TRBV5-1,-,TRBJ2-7,CASSSTGSNEQYF,TGCGCCAGCAGCTCAACAGGGAGCAACGAGCAGTACTTC
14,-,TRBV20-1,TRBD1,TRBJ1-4,CSASPGQFNEKLFF,TGCAGTGCTAGTCCGGGACAGTTTAATGAAAAACTGTTTTTT
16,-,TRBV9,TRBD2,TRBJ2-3,CASSVDGLAGADTQYF,TGTGCCAGCAGCGTAGATGGACTAGCGGGGGCAGATACGCAGTATTTT
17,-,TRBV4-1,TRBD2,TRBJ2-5,CASSQGTSGGPQETQYF,TGCGCCAGCAGCCAAGGGACTAGCGGGGGGCCCCAAGAGACCCAGTACTTC
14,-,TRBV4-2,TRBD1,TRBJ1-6,CASSQEDRDSPLHF,TGTGCCAGCAGCCAAGAGGACAGGGACTCACCCCTCCACTTT
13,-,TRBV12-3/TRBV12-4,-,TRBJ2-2,CASSGLSGGELFF,TGTGCCAGCAGTGGTCTCTCGGGCGGGGAGCTGTTTTTT
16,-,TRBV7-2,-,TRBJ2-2,CASSLFWTTPTGELFF,TGTGCCAGCAGCTTATTCTGGACTACGCCCACCGGGGAGCTGTTTTTT
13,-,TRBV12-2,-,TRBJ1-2,CASRPRGQHGYTF,TGTGCAAGTCGCCCCCGTGGGCAGCATGGCTACACCTTC
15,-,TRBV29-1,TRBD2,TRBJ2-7,CSVEGSGGKPYEQYF,TGCAGCGTTGAAGGTAGCGGGGGCAAACCCTACGAGCAGTACTTC
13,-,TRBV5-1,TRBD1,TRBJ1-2,CASSLPGGYGYTF,TGCGCCAGCAGCTTACCAGGGGGCTATGGCTACACCTTC
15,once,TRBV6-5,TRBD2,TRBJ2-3,CASMVGGARTDTQYF,TGTGCCAGCATGGTGGGAGGGGCTAGGACAGATACGCAGTATTTT
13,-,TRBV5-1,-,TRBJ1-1,CASSHGGGTEAFF,TGCGCCAGCAGCCACGGGGGAGGAACTGAAGCTTTCTTT
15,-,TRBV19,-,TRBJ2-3,CASRHGGRGTDTQYF,TGTGCCAGTAGACATGGAGGTAGAGGCACAGATACGCAGTATTTT
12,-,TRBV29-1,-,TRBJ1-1,CSVESPGTEAFF,TGCAGCGTTGAATCTCCAGGCACTGAAGCTTTCTTT
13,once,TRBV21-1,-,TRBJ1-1,CASSKGLGPEAFF,TGTGCCAGCAGCAAGGGCCTGGGGCCTGAAGCTTTCTTT
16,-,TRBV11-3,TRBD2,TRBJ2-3,CASSQGLAASTDTQYF,TGTGCCAGCAGCCAGGGACTAGCGGCTAGCACAGATACGCAGTATTTT
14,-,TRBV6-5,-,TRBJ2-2,CASSSGGPGGELFF,TGTGCCAGCAGTTCCGGGGGACCCGGCGGGGAGCTGTTTTTT
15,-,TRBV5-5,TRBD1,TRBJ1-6,CASSLGDRGNSPLHF,TGTGCCAGCAGCTTGGGTGACAGGGGTAATTCACCCCTCCACTTT
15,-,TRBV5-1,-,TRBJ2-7,CASSLGPDSSYEQYF,TGCGCCAGCAGCTTGGGGCCGGACAGCTCCTACGAGCAGTACTTC
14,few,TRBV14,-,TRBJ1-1,CASSSSGERLEAFF,TGTGCCAGCAGCAGCTCTGGGGAGCGATTAGAAGCTTTCTTT
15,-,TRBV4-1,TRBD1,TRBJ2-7,CASSRTGTGDYEQYF,TGCGCCAGCAGCCGGACCGGGACAGGGGACTACGAGCAGTACTTC
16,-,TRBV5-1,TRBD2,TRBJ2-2,CASSFGTSRNTGELFF,TGCGCCAGCAGCTTCGGGACTAGCAGAAACACCGGGGAGCTGTTTTTT
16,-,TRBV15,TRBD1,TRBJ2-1,CATSIIMGQGADEQFF,TGTGCCACCAGCATAATCATGGGACAGGGGGCTGATGAGCAGTTCTTC
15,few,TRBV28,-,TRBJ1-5,CASSQFPNRNQPQHF,TGTGCCAGCAGCCAATTCCCGAACAGGAATCAGCCCCAGCATTTT
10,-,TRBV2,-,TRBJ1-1,CASQDGGAFF,TGTGCCAGCCAAGACGGGGGAGCTTTCTTT
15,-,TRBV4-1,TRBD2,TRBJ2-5,CASSQVLAGGETQYF,TGCGCCAGCAGCCAAGTACTAGCGGGGGGAGAGACCCAGTACTTC
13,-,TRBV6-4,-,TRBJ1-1,CASSVQSNTEAFF,TGTGCCAGCAGTGTCCAGTCGAACACTGAAGCTTTCTTT
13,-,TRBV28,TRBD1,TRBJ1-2,CASSPTGVLSYTF,TGTGCCAGCAGTCCTACAGGGGTTCTAAGCTACACCTTC